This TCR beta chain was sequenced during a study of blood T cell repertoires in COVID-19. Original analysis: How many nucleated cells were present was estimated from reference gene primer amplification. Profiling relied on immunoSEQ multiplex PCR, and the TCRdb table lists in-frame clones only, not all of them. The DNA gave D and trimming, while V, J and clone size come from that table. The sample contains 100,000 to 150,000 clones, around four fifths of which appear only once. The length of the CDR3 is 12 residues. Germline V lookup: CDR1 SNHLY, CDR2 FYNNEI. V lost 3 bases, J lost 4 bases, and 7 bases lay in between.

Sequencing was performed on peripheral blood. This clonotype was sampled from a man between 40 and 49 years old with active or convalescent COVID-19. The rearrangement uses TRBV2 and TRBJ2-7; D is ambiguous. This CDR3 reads CASSELGYEQYF. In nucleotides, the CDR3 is TGTGCCAGCAGTGAGCTCGGGTACGAGCAGTACTTC.